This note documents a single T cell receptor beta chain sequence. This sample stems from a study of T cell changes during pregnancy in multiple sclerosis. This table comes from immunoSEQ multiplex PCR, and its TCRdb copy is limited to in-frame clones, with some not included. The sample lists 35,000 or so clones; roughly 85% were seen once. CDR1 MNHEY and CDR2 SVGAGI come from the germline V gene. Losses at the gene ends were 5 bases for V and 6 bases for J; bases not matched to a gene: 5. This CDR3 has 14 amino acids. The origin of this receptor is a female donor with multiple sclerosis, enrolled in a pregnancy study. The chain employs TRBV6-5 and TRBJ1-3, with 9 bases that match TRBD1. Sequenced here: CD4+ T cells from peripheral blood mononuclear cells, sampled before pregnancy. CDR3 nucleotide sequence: TGTGCCAGCAGTACAGGGGGCCGTCAAAACACCATATATTTT. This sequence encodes CASSTGGRQNTIYF.